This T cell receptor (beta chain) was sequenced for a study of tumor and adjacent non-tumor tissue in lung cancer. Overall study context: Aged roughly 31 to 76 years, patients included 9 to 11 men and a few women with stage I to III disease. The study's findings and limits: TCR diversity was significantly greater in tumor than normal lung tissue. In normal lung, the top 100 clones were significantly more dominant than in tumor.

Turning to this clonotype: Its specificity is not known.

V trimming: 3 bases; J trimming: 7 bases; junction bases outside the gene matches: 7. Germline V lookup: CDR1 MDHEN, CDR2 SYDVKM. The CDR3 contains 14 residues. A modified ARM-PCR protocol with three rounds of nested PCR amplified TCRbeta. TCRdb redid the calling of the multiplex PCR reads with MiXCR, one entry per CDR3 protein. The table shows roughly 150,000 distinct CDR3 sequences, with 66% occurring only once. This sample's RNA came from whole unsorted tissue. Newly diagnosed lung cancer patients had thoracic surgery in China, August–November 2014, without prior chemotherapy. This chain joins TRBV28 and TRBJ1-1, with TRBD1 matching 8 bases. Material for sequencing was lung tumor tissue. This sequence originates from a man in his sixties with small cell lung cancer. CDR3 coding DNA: TGTGCCAGCAGTTTCAGGGGGCAACTTTATGAAGCTTTCTTT. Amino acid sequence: CASSFRGQLYEAFF. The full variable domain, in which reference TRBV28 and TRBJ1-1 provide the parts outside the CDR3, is DVKVTQSSRYLVKRTGEKVFLECVQDMDHENMFWYRQDPGLGLRLIYFSYDVKMKEKGDIPEGYSVSREKKERFSLILESASTNQTSMYLCASSFRGQLYEAFFGQGTRLTVV.